Each of the 6 T cell receptor beta chains below was sequenced from the same sample in a study of PD-1 blockade in mismatch repair-deficient tumors. Sequencing used immunoSEQ multiplex PCR; TCRdb keeps in-frame clones, though not all of them. The repertoire consists of 15,000 to 25,000 clones, with about four fifths occurring once and the leading ten covering roughly 1.4%. Sequenced here: PBMCs, sampled 52 weeks after starting pembrolizumab. The receptors were sampled from an adult with mismatch repair-deficient cancer.

The gene calls are TRBV6-6 and TRBJ2-1; D possibly corresponds to TRBD1 (6 bases). CDR1 is MNHNY and CDR2 is SVGAGI in the germline V gene (reference sequence). Trimming shortened V by 5 bases and J by 2 bases, and 10 bases separated the two germline ends. CDR3 length: 14 residues. CDR3 nucleotide sequence: TGTGCCAGCAGTGTACAGGGCCCCTACAATGAGCAGTTCTTC. Translation: CASSVQGPYNEQFF.

This clone has just one count. V usage is TRBV6-1 and J usage is TRBJ1-5; D is ambiguous. The germline CDR1 and CDR2 sequences are MNHNS and SASEGT. The CDR3 has 13 amino acids. Between the trimmed V and J ends, which lost 4 bases and 4 bases, there was a span of 8 bases. The CDR3 loop is CASSAHFNQPQHF. The DNA for the CDR3 is TGTGCCAGCAGTGCTCACTTTAATCAGCCCCAGCATTTT.

The rearrangement joins TRBV6-6 to TRBJ2-3; D not resolved. Germline values: CDR1 MNHNY, CDR2 SVGAGI (reference sequence). This CDR3 contains 12 residues. The V end lost 2 bases, the J end lost 4 bases, and 4 bases lay between the germline ends. The CDR3: CASSYTSDTQYF. CDR3 DNA: TGTGCCAGCAGTTACACTTCAGATACGCAGTATTTT.

The V call is TRBV6-1, the J call TRBJ2-2; D might be TRBD2 (5 bases). The CDR3 is 15 amino acids. V lost 1 base and J 6 bases, leaving 12 bases between the germline ends. Germline V gives CDR1 MNHNS, CDR2 SASEGT. CDR3 in DNA: TGTGCCAGCAGTGAAGTGGGAGTCTTCGCCGGGGAGCTGTTTTTT. Translated, it gives CASSEVGVFAGELFF.

CDR3 DNA sequence: TGTGCCAGCAGCCGCTTATCCGGCGGAGGCGAGACCCAGTACTTC. This sequence encodes CASSRLSGGGETQYF. The gene calls are TRBV14 and TRBJ2-5; D may be TRBD2 (5 bases). The germline V gene has CDR1 SGHDN and CDR2 FVKESK. Trimming took 4 bases from V and 5 from J, leaving 17 bases between them. The CDR3 has 15 amino acids.

J is TRBJ1-2 and V is TRBV27, with D tentatively TRBD1 (6 bases). CDR1 is MNHEY, CDR2 SMNVEV, per germline (reference sequence). CDR3 size: 17 residues. Trimming stripped 6 bases from V and 3 bases from J, with 23 bases between. The CDR3 spells CASSPYSSRGLDYGYTF. CDR3 bases: TGTGCCAGCAGCCCCTATTCTTCCAGGGGTTTAGACTATGGCTACACCTTC.